This TCR beta chain was profiled in a study of blood T cells in healthy people across ages (dated by TCRdb to the mid-2010s). Turning to the overall study: Template switching captured roughly one uniquely barcoded TCR beta cDNA molecule per two T cells in model experiments. Age-related changes in TCR beta repertoire diversity were measured in the study by deep sequencing normalized with unique cDNA molecular identifiers. The donors were divided into four age groups: young (average about 16 years), middle-aged (around 41), aged (approximately 62) and long-lived (roughly 86). For two donors (one aged 18 to 29 and one aged 80 or older), the study analyzed two additional independent replicas of 1 million unique cDNA reads from the same blood draw. Overall results and qualifications from the work: Compared with the aged group, the long-lived group had more naive CD4+ T cells, fewer expanded clones and increased TCR diversity, a pattern suggesting age selection. Bulk unsorted PBMC profiling prevented conclusive comparison of naive and antigen-experienced compartments. There was a strong correlation between observed TCR beta diversity and the percentage of naive T cells measured by flow cytometry. Because donor CMV infection status was unknown, age-related changes in expanded clonotypes were potentially confounded. Total diversity estimates from one million sequenced T cells were considered lower bounds and underestimates. As age increased, observed TCR beta diversity per million T cells dropped in a roughly linear way, and a significant reduction was already evident by age 40.

The donors were 40 or so Caucasian individuals from Russia, aged roughly 6 to 100 years, who were systemically healthy. Ten milliliters of peripheral blood were drawn from each donor into EDTA-treated Vacutainer tubes. Ficoll-Paque density-gradient centrifugation was used to isolate PBMCs, with at least 7 million per sample. Trizol reagent was used to extract total RNA from the PBMCs, yielding at least 6 micrograms per sample. For every donor, an aliquot of PBMCs went through flow cytometry to measure the percentages of naive CD45RAhigh/CD27high T cells. Libraries were built with 5' RACE. The data were produced on an Illumina HiSeq 2500. A second about 6 to 11 cycle PCR used a sample-barcoded 5' primer and a J-beta primer mix. Each TCR beta cDNA molecule received a unique molecular identifier from a template-switch 5' adaptor carrying 12 random nucleotides. At least 2.5 million CDR3-containing paired-end reads were obtained from each sample. The Mint cDNA synthesis kit, primed by a TRBC-specific oligonucleotide, was used to synthesize first-strand cDNA from all RNA. Following uracil-DNA glycosylase treatment, a first 18-cycle PCR with universal primers M1SS and BC2_uni_R was performed on all cDNA. The authors' pipeline ran thus. Normalization of each sample was performed by random selection of 1 million high-quality reads, each carrying a distinct molecular identifier. Instead of being binned into consensus sequences, reads with shared molecular identifiers were discarded. CDR3 identification, clonotype clustering and error correction used MiTCR with a Q25 quality threshold and the strictest error-elimination algorithm. A nonparametric unseen species model using Euler transformation provided a lower-bound estimate of total TCR beta diversity. Using fastp at Q25 and MiXCR, TCRdb reprocessed the public reads and kept productive beta chains. Records with the same CDR3 protein are collapsed into one entry carrying the most frequent genes and DNA. These V and J calls originate from TCRdb's pipeline instead of the authors' own analysis. This sample comprises 700,000 to 900,000 distinct CDR3 sequences, roughly 25% of them detected only once. The ten biggest clones cover about 2.9% of the sample.

CDR1 and CDR2, per the germline V gene, are SNHLY and FYNNEI. The CDR3 has 14 amino acids, counting the end cysteine and phenylalanine. Just the 42-base CDR3 DNA is kept, in frame starting at base 1. V is cut by 7 bases and J by 1 base, and the space between the germline ends is 11 bases. With regard to this clonotype: The antigen it recognizes is unknown. Base qualities are not recorded, but no much larger clone differs from it by a single base.

The same sample was also used in a study of T cells of mothers and their children. The second study's authors report: Donors were nine systemically healthy Caucasian individuals: three mothers and their six children. cDNA synthesis used all of the extracted RNA, with 1.5 ug of RNA in each 15 ul reaction. Sample barcodes and 2-4 random nucleotides were added via the M1S primer in the second PCR. More than 9 million TCR beta CDR3 reads were obtained from each mother, and 2.5 million to 3.5 million reads were obtained from each child. Thymic selection shapes the output of TCR recombination in a similar way in related and unrelated pairs, and inherited differences have a minor effect. Normalized repertoire overlap was always found to be slightly, but never significantly, higher in related mother-child pairs than in unrelated mother-child pairs. No persistent microchimeric T cell clones were detected, at a sensitivity of around 97 clones per million clonotypes. Deep NGS was used in the study to compare the TCR beta repertoires of mothers and children and to look for features that separate related mother-child pairs from unrelated individuals. Mothers averaged roughly 36 +/- 4 years of age and children averaged about 10 +/- 4 years. After adapters were ligated using NEBNext reagents, the libraries underwent 100+100 nt paired-end sequencing on an Illumina HiSeq 2000. To prevent cross-contamination, the mother and child libraries were prepared one month apart and sequenced in separate runs. For each donor, between roughly 500,000 and 2,200,000 distinct TCR beta clonotypes were identified. Naive TCR beta clonotypes were estimated from low-frequency clonotypes matched to each donor's FACS-determined naive share, without sorting.

The sequence links TRBV2 to TRBJ1-5, with no confidently assigned D gene. The sequence was collected from a boy aged 10-17 years in good health. The sequenced material came from blood. The CDR3 is CASIGMGSNQPQHF. The DNA sequence is TGTGCCAGCATTGGGATGGGCAGCAATCAGCCCCAGCATTTT.